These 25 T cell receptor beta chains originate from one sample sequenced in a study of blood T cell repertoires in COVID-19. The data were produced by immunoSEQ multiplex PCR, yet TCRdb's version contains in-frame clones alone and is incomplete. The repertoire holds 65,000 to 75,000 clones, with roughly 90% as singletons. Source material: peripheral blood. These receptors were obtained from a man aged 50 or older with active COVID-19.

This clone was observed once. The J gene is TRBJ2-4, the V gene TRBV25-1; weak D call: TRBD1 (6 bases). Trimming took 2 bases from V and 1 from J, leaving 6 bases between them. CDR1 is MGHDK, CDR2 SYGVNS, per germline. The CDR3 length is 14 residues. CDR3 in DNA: TGTGCCAGCAGTGAAACAGGGGCCAAAAACATTCAGTACTTC. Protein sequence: CASSETGAKNIQYF. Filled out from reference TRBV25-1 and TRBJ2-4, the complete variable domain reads EADIYQTPRYLVIGTGKKITLECSQTMGHDKMYWYQQDPGMELHLIHYSYGVNSTEKGDLSSESTVSRIRTEHFPLTLESARPSHTSQYLCASSETGAKNIQYFGAGTRLSVL.

The CDR3 DNA is TGTGCCAGCAGCTTGGGAATAGCTGGTGGAAACACCATATATTTT. Residues: CASSLGIAGGNTIYF. This chain links TRBV5-6 with TRBJ1-3; D gene uncertain. V shed 0 bases and J shed 3 bases, with 10 bases lying between them. Germline V CDR1 and CDR2: SGHDT, YYEEEE. This CDR3 is 15 amino acids long.

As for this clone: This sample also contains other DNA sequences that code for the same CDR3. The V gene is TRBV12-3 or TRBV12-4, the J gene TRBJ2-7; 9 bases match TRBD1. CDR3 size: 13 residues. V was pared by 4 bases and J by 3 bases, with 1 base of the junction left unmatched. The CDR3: CASSWGQGYEQYF. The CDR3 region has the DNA TGTGCCAGCAGTTGGGGACAGGGCTACGAGCAGTACTTC.

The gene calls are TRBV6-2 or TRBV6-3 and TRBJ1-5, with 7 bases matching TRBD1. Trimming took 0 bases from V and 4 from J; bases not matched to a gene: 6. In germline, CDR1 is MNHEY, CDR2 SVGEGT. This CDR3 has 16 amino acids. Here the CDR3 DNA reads TGTGCCAGCAGTTACTCCGGACAGGCTGGGAATCAGCCCCAGCATTTT. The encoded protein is CASSYSGQAGNQPQHF.

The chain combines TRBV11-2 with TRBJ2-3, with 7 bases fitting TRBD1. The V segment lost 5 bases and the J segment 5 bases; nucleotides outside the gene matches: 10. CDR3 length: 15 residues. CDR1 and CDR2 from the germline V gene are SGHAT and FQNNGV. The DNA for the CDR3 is TGTGCCAGCAGCAAGACAGGGTCCCCGCAAGATACGCAGTATTTT. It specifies CASSKTGSPQDTQYF.

This chain's CDR3 is CASSAGRNYGYTF. The DNA for the CDR3 is TGTGCCAGCAGCGCGGGACGGAACTATGGCTACACCTTC. The chain recombines TRBV5-6 with TRBJ1-2, with D maybe TRBD1 (5 bases). This CDR3 is 13 amino acids long. Germline lookup yields CDR1 SGHDT and CDR2 YYEEEE. V was shortened by 4 bases and J by 2 bases, with 9 bases between the two germline ends.

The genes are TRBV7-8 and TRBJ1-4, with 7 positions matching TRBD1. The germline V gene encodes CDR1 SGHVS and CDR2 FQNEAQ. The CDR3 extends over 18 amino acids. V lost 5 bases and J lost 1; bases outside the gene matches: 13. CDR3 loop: CASSKTTTGVGTNEKLFF. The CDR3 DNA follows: TGTGCCAGCAGCAAAACGACTACAGGGGTGGGAACTAATGAAAAACTGTTTTTT.

CDR3 bases: TGTGCCACCAGGACAGGGGGGGCTAAAGAGACCCAGTACTTC. This translates into CATRTGGAKETQYF. V is TRBV24-1 and J is TRBJ2-5; 9 bases are a match to TRBD1. Germline V lookup: CDR1 KGHDR, CDR2 SFDVKD. V lost 7 bases to trimming and J lost 3 bases; unmatched junction nucleotides: 5. This CDR3 comprises 14 residues.

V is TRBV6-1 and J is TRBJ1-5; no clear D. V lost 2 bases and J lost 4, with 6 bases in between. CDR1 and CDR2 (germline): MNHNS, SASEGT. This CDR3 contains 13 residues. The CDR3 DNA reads TGTGCCAGCAGTGAAATGGAGAATCAGCCCCAGCATTTT. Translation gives CASSEMENQPQHF.

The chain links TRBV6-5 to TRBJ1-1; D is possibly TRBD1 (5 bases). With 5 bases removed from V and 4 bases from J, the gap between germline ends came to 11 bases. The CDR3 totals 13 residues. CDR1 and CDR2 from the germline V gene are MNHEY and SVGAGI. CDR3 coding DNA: TGTGCCAGCAGTACTCGGCAGGGCACTGAAGCTTTCTTT. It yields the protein CASSTRQGTEAFF.

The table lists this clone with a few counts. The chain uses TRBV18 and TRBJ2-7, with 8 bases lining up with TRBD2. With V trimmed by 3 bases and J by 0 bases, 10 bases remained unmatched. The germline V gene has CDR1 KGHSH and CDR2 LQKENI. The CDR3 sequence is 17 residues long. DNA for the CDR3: TGTGCCAGCTCACCCCGCTCACTAGCGGCTAGCTCCTACGAGCAGTACTTC. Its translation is CASSPRSLAASSYEQYF. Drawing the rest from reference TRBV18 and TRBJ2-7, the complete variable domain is NAGVMQNPRHLVRRRGQEARLRCSPMKGHSHVYWYRQLPEEGLKFMVYLQKENIIDESGMPKERFSAEFPKEGPSILRIQQVVRGDSAAYFCASSPRSLAASSYEQYFGPGTRLTVT.

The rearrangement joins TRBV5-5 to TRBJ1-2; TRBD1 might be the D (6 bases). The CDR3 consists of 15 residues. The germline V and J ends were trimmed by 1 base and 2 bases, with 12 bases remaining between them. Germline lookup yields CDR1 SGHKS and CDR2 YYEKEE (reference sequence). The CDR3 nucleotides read TGTGCCAGCAGCTTGCAGCCAGGGGTAAACTATGGCTACACCTTC. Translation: CASSLQPGVNYGYTF.

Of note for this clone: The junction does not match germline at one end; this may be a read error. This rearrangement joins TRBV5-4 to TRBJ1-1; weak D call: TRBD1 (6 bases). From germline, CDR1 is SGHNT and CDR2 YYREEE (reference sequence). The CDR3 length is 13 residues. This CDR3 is CASSLRQGPASNF. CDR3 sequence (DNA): TGTGCCAGCAGCTTACGGCAGGGGCCGGCCTCTAATTTT.

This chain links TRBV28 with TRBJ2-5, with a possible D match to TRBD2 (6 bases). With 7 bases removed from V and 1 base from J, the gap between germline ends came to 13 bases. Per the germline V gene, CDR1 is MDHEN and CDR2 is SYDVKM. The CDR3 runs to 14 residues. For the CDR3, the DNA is TGTGCCAGCACCTTGGGGGGACTCCAAGAGACCCAGTACTTC. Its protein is CASTLGGLQETQYF.

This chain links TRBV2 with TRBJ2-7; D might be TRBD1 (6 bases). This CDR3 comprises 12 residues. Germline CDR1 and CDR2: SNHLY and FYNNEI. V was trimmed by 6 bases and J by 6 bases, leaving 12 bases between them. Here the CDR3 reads CASRTRGGEQYF. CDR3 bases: TGTGCCAGCAGGACCAGGGGTGGCGAGCAGTACTTC.

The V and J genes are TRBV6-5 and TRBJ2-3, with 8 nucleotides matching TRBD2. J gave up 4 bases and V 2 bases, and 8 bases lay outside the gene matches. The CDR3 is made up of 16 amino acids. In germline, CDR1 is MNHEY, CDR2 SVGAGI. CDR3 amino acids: CASSYPGVAGSDTQYF. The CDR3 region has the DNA TGTGCCAGCAGTTACCCCGGGGTAGCGGGGTCAGATACGCAGTATTTT.

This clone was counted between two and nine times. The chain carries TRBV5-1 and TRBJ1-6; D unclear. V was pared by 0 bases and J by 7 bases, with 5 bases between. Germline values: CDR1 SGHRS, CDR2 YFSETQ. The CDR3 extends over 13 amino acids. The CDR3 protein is CASSLELNSPLHF. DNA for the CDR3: TGCGCCAGCAGCTTGGAACTGAATTCACCCCTCCACTTT.

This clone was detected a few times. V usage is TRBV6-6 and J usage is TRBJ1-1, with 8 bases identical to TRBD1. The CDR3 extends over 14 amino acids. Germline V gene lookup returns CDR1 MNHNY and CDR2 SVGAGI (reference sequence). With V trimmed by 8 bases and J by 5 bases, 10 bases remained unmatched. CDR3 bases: TGTGCCAGCTTTAGCGGACAGGGATGGACTGAAGCTTTCTTT. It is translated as CASFSGQGWTEAFF.

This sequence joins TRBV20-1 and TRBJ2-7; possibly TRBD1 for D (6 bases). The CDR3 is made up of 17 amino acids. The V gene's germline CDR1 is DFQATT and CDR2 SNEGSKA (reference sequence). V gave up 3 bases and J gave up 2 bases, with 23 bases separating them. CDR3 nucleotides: TGCAGTGCTAGTGGCCCCGACAGGACGGGCCTTACCTACGAGCAGTACTTC. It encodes CSASGPDRTGLTYEQYF.

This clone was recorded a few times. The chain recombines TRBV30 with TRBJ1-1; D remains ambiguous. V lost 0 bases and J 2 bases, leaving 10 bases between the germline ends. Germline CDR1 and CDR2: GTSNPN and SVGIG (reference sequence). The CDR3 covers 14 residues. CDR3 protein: CAWSVTGKNTEAFF. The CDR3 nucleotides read TGTGCCTGGAGTGTAACGGGTAAAAACACTGAAGCTTTCTTT.

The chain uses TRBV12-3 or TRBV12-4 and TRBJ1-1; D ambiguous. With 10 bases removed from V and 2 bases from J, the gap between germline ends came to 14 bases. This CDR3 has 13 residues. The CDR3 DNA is TGTGCCACCCAGGTTGGATATAACACTGAAGCTTTCTTT. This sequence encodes CATQVGYNTEAFF.

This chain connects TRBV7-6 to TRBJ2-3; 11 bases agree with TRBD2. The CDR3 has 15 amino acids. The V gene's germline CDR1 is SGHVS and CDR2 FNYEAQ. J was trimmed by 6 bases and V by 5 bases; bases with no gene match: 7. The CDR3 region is CASSLSGGVSDTQYF. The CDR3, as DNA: TGTGCCAGCAGCCTTAGCGGGGGGGTTTCTGATACGCAGTATTTT.

The CDR3 loop is CASSLGRTGRTYEQYF. The CDR3, as DNA: TGTGCCAGCAGCTTAGGGAGGACAGGGCGAACCTACGAGCAGTACTTC. The chain employs TRBV11-3 and TRBJ2-7; 8 positions agree with TRBD1. This CDR3 spans 16 amino acids. V shed 1 base, J shed 2 bases, and the junction held 7 bases outside the gene matches. Germline V CDR1 and CDR2: SGHNT, YENEEA. The full variable domain, in which reference TRBV11-3 and TRBJ2-7 provide the parts outside the CDR3, is EAGVVQSPRYKIIEKKQPVAFWCNPISGHNTLYWYLQNLGQGPELLIRYENEEAVDDSQLPKDRFSAERLKGVDSTLKIQPAELGDSAVYLCASSLGRTGRTYEQYFGPGTRLTVT.

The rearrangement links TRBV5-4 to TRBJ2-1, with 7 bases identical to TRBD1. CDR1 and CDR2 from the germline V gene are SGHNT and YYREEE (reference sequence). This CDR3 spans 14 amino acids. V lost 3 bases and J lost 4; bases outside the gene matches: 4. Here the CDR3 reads CASSSRQGYNEQFF. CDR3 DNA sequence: TGTGCCAGCAGCTCTCGACAGGGTTACAATGAGCAGTTCTTC.

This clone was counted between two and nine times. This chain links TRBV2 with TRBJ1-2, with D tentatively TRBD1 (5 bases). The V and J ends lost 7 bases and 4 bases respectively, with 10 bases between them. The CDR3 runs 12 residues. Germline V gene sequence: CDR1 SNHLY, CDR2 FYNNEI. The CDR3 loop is CASKQGAYGYTF. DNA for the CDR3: TGTGCCAGCAAGCAGGGCGCCTATGGCTACACCTTC.